This TCR beta chain was sequenced during a study of blood T cell repertoires in COVID-19. Study information: There were acute and convalescent COVID-19 samples, and they came from the United States, Italy and Spain. The cDNA or gDNA used as material had been derived from T cells, B-cell-depleted T cells, or PBMCs.

The table lists this clone with a few counts. The CDR3 is made up of 15 amino acids. The V gene lost 6 bases and the J gene lost 3 bases, with 17 bases spanning the gap. CDR1 is MNHEY and CDR2 is SVGAGI in the germline V gene. Original data processing: Reference gene primer amplification gave estimated nucleated cell counts. TCRdb's copy holds only in-frame clones and misses some; the assay was immunoSEQ multiplex PCR. V, J and clone size are taken as reported in that table, and D and trimming were inferred from the DNA itself. The table records nearly 110,000 clones, about two thirds of them present only once.

The rearrangement links TRBV6-5 to TRBJ1-2; tentative D call: TRBD1 (5 bases). The sequenced material came from peripheral blood. The TCR sequence derives from a human donor with acute or convalescent COVID-19. The donor label of this sample is uncertain. The CDR3 DNA reads TGTGCCAGCAGAAAAACCAGGGTAGCGGACTATGGCTACACCTTC. Protein product: CASRKTRVADYGYTF.